The 5 T cell receptor beta chains in this list originate from one sample, sequenced in a study of blood T cell repertoires in COVID-19 (dated by TCRdb to about 2020). Library prep was done by the immunoSEQ multiplex PCR assay. TCRdb obtained this table from immuneACCESS and retained in-frame rearrangements with V and J assigned. These tables miss some clones; where compared with another copy, unresolved V genes account for less than half of the shortfall, and the remainder is unexplained. Here the sample has 200,000 or so clones; roughly nine tenths occur a single time. In total, the top ten clones hold 1.5% to 2% of the sample. Source material: peripheral blood. The receptor set was obtained from a man in his forties or fifties with active or convalescent COVID-19.

Details on this clone: One junction end does not reproduce the germline sequence, and a read error may be involved. J is TRBJ2-7 and V is TRBV12-3 or TRBV12-4; D not certain. The CDR3 spans 11 residues. The CDR3 loop reads CASSLTRSPHF. In nucleotides, the CDR3 is TGTGCCAGCAGCTTAACCAGGTCTCCACACTTC.

V gene TRBV9 combines with J gene TRBJ2-7; D is possibly TRBD2 (5 bases). V lost 4 bases, J lost 7 bases, and 24 bases lay in between. Germline V gene sequence: CDR1 SGDLS, CDR2 YYNGEE. This CDR3 has 16 amino acids. DNA of the CDR3: TGTGCCAGCAGCCCCTCCTCTCGTGGAAATACGGGAGAGCAGTACTTC. Translation: CASSPSSRGNTGEQYF.

J is TRBJ1-1 and V is TRBV7-2; no clear D gene. The germline V gene encodes CDR1 SGHTA and CDR2 FQGNSA. CDR3 length: 14 amino acids. The germline V and J ends were trimmed by 2 bases and 1 base, with 8 bases remaining between them. The CDR3 region is CASSLRRRNTEAFF. The CDR3 bases are TGTGCCAGCAGCTTACGAAGGAGGAACACTGAAGCTTTCTTT. Full variable domain (missing parts from reference TRBV7-2 and TRBJ1-1): GAGVSQSPSNKVTEKGKDVELRCDPISGHTALYWYRQSLGQGLEFLIYFQGNSAPDKSGLPSDRFSAERTGGSVSTLTIQRTQQEDSAVYLCASSLRRRNTEAFFGQGTRLTVV.

With respect to this clone: One end of the junction fails to match germline, which may point to a read error. The chain carries TRBV27 and TRBJ2-1, with 9 bases that match TRBD1. The CDR3 is made up of 16 amino acids. The V gene's germline CDR1 is MNHEY and CDR2 SMNVEV (reference sequence). The CDR3 nucleotides are TGTGCCAGCAGTCCCTGGACAGGGGCCTCCAACAATGAGCAGTTCTTC. As protein: CASSPWTGASNNEQFF.

The chain recombines TRBV3-1 (or the pseudogene TRBV3-2) with TRBJ1-2; 8 nucleotides match TRBD1. V dropped 4 bases and J dropped 4; count of bases not matched to a gene: 5. The CDR3 has 14 amino acids. Germline values: CDR1 LGHDT, CDR2 YNNKEL (reference sequence). CDR3 in amino acids: CASSPGTGTYGYTF. The CDR3, as DNA: TGTGCCAGCAGCCCAGGGACAGGCACCTATGGCTACACCTTC.